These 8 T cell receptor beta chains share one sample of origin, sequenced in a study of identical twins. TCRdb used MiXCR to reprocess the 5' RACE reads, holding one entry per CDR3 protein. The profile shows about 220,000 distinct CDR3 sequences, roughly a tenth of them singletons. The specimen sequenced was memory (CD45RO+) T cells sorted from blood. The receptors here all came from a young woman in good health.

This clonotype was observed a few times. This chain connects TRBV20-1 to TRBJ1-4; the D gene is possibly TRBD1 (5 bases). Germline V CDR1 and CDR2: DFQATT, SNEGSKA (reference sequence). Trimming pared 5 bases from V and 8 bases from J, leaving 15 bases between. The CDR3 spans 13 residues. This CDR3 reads CSAQPGSMEKLFF. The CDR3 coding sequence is TGCAGTGCTCAACCAGGGAGTATGGAAAAACTGTTTTTT.

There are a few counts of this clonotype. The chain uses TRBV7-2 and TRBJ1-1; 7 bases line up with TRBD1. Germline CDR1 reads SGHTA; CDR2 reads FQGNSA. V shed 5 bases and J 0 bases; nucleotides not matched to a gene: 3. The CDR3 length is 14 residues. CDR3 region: CASSVGQMNTEAFF. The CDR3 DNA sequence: TGTGCCAGCAGCGTGGGACAGATGAACACTGAAGCTTTCTTT.

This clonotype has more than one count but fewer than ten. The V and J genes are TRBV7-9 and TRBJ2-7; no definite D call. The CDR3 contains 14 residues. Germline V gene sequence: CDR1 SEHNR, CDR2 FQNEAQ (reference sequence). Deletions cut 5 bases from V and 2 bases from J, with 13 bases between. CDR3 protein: CASSLYKEPYEQYF. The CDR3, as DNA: TGTGCCAGCAGCCTATACAAGGAGCCCTACGAGCAGTACTTC.

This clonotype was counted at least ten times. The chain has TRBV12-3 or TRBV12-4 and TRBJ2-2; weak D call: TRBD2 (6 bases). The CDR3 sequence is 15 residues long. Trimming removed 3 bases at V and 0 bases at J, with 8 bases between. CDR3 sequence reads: CASSFGGTNTGELFF. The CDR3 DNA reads TGTGCCAGCAGTTTTGGAGGGACGAACACCGGGGAGCTGTTTTTT.

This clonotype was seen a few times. The CDR3, as DNA: TGTGCCACCCGAGGAGGGGAGGACACCGGGGAGCTGTTTTTT. Its translation: CATRGGEDTGELFF. The V gene is TRBV6-4, the J gene TRBJ2-2; D possibly corresponds to TRBD2 (6 bases). Germline CDR1 and CDR2: MRHNA and SNTAGT. The CDR3 is 14 amino acids. The V end lost 10 bases, the J end lost 3 bases, and 15 bases lay between the germline ends.

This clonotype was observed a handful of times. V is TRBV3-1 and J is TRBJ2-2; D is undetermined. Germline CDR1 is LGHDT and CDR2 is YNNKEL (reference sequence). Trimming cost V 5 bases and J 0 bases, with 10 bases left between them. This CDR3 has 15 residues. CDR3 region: CASSKEPTNTGELFF. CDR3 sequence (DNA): TGTGCCAGCAGCAAGGAACCGACGAACACCGGGGAGCTGTTTTTT.

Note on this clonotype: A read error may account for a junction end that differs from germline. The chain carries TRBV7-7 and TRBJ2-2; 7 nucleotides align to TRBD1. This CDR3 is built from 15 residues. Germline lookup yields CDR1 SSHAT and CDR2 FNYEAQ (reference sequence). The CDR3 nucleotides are TGTGCTAGCAGCCCTCGGACAGGGAACACCGGGGAGCTGTTTTTT. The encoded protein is CASSPRTGNTGELFF.

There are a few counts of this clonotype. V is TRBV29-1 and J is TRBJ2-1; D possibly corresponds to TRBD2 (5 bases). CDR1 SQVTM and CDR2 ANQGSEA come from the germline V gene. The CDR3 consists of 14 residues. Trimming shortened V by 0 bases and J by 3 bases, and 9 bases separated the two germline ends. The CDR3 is CSVEEPGNYNEQFF. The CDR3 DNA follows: TGCAGCGTTGAAGAGCCGGGGAACTACAATGAGCAGTTCTTC.